The T cell receptor beta chain under discussion was sequenced for a study of blood T cell repertoires in COVID-19. Study overall: Nucleic acid was either cDNA or gDNA, and it came from T cells, B-cell-depleted T cells, or PBMCs.

The V segment lost 7 bases and the J segment 4 bases; nucleotides outside the gene matches: 9. The CDR3 is 16 amino acids. Germline CDR1 and CDR2: SNHLY and FYNNEI. The authors' processing: The authors estimated nucleated cell counts from reference gene primer amplification. TCRdb's copy holds only in-frame clones and misses some; the assay was immunoSEQ multiplex PCR. V and J calls and clone size follow that table, whereas D and trimming were derived from the DNA. Of roughly 150,000 clones listed, roughly four fifths are singletons. The chain uses TRBV2 and TRBJ2-5; TRBD2 matches at 13 bases. The clonotype originates from a human donor with acute or convalescent COVID-19. The donor label of this sample is uncertain. Material for sequencing was peripheral blood. The CDR3 here is CASTLLAGGSVETQYF. CDR3 coding DNA: TGTGCCAGCACCTTACTAGCGGGGGGGTCTGTAGAGACCCAGTACTTC.